A single T cell receptor (beta chain) is shown here with its context. What this receptor recognizes is not known. No clone much larger than this one lies a single base away; base qualities are absent. This record belongs to a study of control samples from healthy donors and cancer patients (TCRdb year 2020). The library relied on the immunoSEQ multiplex PCR assay. What TCRdb holds here is the immuneACCESS table cut down to in-frame rearrangements. Part of the clones is not present; checked against another copy, under half of the missing clones reflect an unresolved V gene, and the others are unexplained. Present in this sample are about 170,000 clones, 85% to 95% of which were seen just once. Around 1.3% of the sample is taken by the ten largest. V and J lose 0 bases and 5 bases, and a span of 7 bases separates them. The CDR3 starts with the cysteine, ends with the phenylalanine, and has 13 residues. CDR3 DNA is the only sequence kept; it has 39 bases, read in frame from the first base. As encoded in the germline V gene, CDR1 is ENHRY while CDR2 is SYGVKD.

This receptor chain uses TRBV10-3 and TRBJ1-1; a weak D assignment points to TRBD1 (5 bases agree). Sequencing was carried out using blood. This clonotype originated in a woman under 30 in good health. Here the CDR3 is given as CAISESRETEAFF. DNA sequence: TGTGCCATCAGTGAGTCCAGGGAAACTGAAGCTTTCTTT.